The 19 T cell receptor beta chains in this list originate from one sample, sequenced in a study of beta chain features in type 1 diabetes. The study reverse transcribed the entire isolated RNA, so it sequenced expressed TCRB transcripts. Measured with immunoSEQ multiplex PCR; TCRdb has only the in-frame clones, and not every one. Seen here are a few hundred thousand clones, approximately 12% observed once, and the top ten hold around 0.02%. The sample taken for sequencing was naive CD4+ T cells from blood. All receptors derive from a man between 18 and 35 years old in good health.

CDR3: CASSQDFSGSDNEQFF. CDR3 sequence (DNA): TGTGCCAGCAGCCAAGACTTTAGCGGGAGCGACAATGAGCAGTTCTTC. J is TRBJ2-1 and V is TRBV4-2, with 9 bases aligning to TRBD2. Losses at the gene ends were 0 bases for V and 5 bases for J; bases not matched to a gene: 5. CDR3 length: 16 amino acids. Germline V gene lookup returns CDR1 LGHNA and CDR2 YNFKEQ.

In its sample, this clone was seen a few times. The chain couples TRBV4-3 to TRBJ2-5, with TRBD2 matching 10 bases. Per the germline V gene, CDR1 is LGHNA and CDR2 is YSLEER. Germline trimming cut 1 base from V and 1 base from J; bases unmatched to any gene: 3. The CDR3 spans 16 residues. CDR3 sequence (DNA): TGCGCCAGCAGCCAAGGGGTAGCGGGGGGCCAAGAGACCCAGTACTTC. Translating gives CASSQGVAGGQETQYF.

This clone was detected a few times. V and J are TRBV4-3 and TRBJ1-3; tentatively, D is TRBD1 (5 bases). From germline, CDR1 is LGHNA and CDR2 YSLEER. The CDR3 totals 16 residues. V lost 0 bases to trimming and J lost 1 base, with 10 bases between them. The CDR3 DNA sequence: TGCGCCAGCAGCCAAGATCGGACACAATCTGGAAACACCATATATTTT. It encodes CASSQDRTQSGNTIYF.

V is TRBV5-1 and J is TRBJ2-3, with D perhaps matching TRBD2 (6 bases). CDR1 is SGHRS and CDR2 is YFSETQ in the germline V gene. The V gene lost 0 bases and the J gene lost 5 bases, with 13 bases spanning the gap. There are 15 residues in the CDR3. The CDR3 region has the DNA TGCGCCAGCAGCTTGGCCGGGACTTCAGGAGATACGCAGTATTTT. The encoded protein is CASSLAGTSGDTQYF.

In this sample, this clone turned up a few times. The rearrangement joins TRBV18 to TRBJ1-5; TRBD1 agrees at 8 bases. Germline CDR1 reads KGHSH; CDR2 reads LQKENI. The V segment lost 8 bases and the J segment 4 bases; nucleotides outside the gene matches: 13. The CDR3 runs 16 residues. The DNA of the CDR3 is TGTGCCAGCGCCCCGAATGGACAGGGAGGTAATCAGCCCCAGCATTTT. Residues: CASAPNGQGGNQPQHF.

This clone was detected a few times. The V call is TRBV7-9, the J call TRBJ2-3; 12 bases line up with TRBD2. Germline V lookup: CDR1 SEHNR, CDR2 FQNEAQ (reference sequence). The CDR3 covers 18 residues. The ends lost 1 base at V and 4 bases at J; junction bases unmatched: 9. DNA for the CDR3: TGTGCCAGCAGCTTAGGACTAGCGGGAGCCCCGAGTGCAGATACGCAGTATTTT. Its translation is CASSLGLAGAPSADTQYF.

This clone has only a few counts. The junction does not match germline at one end; this may be a read error. V and J are TRBV30 and TRBJ2-1; 8 bases map to TRBD2. This CDR3 is built from 13 residues. Germline V gene data show CDR1 as GTSNPN and CDR2 as SVGIG (reference sequence). The CDR3 sequence is CARSVGSAGGEFF. The CDR3 bases are TGTGCCCGGAGTGTAGGGTCTGCGGGGGGAGAGTTCTTC.

This clone has a handful of counts. The chain couples TRBV4-1 to TRBJ2-1; TRBD2 agrees at 14 bases. This CDR3 has 17 amino acids. The ends lost 3 bases at V and 0 bases at J; junction bases unmatched: 1. Looked up from germline, CDR1 is MGHRA and CDR2 is YSYEKL. The CDR3 DNA follows: TGCGCCAGCAGCCAGGGACTAGCGGGAGTCTCCTACAATGAGCAGTTCTTC. It yields the protein CASSQGLAGVSYNEQFF.

This clone was observed a handful of times. The chain joins TRBV11-1 to TRBJ2-3, with TRBD2 identical over 7 bases. Germline V gene data show CDR1 as SGHAT and CDR2 as FQDESV (reference sequence). The CDR3 runs to 15 residues. V dropped 5 bases and J dropped 3; count of bases not matched to a gene: 8. The CDR3 reads CASSRSGVETDTQYF. The CDR3 DNA reads as TGTGCCAGCAGCCGAAGCGGGGTGGAAACAGATACGCAGTATTTT.

The rearrangement uses TRBV30 and TRBJ1-5; a possible D gene is TRBD1 (5 bases). The CDR3 is 12 amino acids. V dropped 4 bases and J dropped 7 bases, with 11 bases sitting between them. Per the germline V gene, CDR1 is GTSNPN and CDR2 is SVGIG (reference sequence). CDR3 nucleotide sequence: TGTGCCTGGACCCAGGGTGGCCAGCCCCAGCATTTT. It translates to CAWTQGGQPQHF.

The chain combines TRBV6-5 with TRBJ1-2, with 8 bases that match TRBD1. CDR1 and CDR2 (germline): MNHEY, SVGAGI. Trimming took 6 bases from V and 8 from J; bases not matched to a gene: 8. CDR3 length: 13 amino acids. For the CDR3, the DNA is TGTGCCAGCAGAAGGGACAGGCGAAGGGGCTACACCTTC. Translating it yields CASRRDRRRGYTF.

This clone was seen more than once but under ten times. The V and J genes are TRBV7-2 and TRBJ2-5; a possible D gene is TRBD2 (6 bases). The CDR3 covers 15 residues. Trimming shortened V by 2 bases and J by 5 bases, and 15 bases separated the two germline ends. CDR1 is SGHTA, CDR2 FQGNSA, per germline. The DNA for the CDR3 is TGTGCCAGCAGCTTAATCCAGACCGGAGGGGAGACCCAGTACTTC. Translated: CASSLIQTGGETQYF.

The chain uses TRBV6-5 and TRBJ2-7, with D tentatively TRBD1 (6 bases). The germline V and J ends were trimmed by 5 bases and 3 bases, with 11 bases remaining between them. CDR1 is MNHEY and CDR2 is SVGAGI in the germline V gene. The CDR3 is made up of 13 amino acids. The CDR3 DNA follows: TGTGCCAGCAGTCTCGGACAGAACTACGAGCAGTACTTC. Translation gives CASSLGQNYEQYF.

This chain connects TRBV9 to TRBJ2-2; a possible D gene is TRBD1 (5 bases). The germline V gene encodes CDR1 SGDLS and CDR2 YYNGEE. Trimming took 1 base from V and 3 from J, leaving 7 bases between them. This CDR3 comprises 14 residues. The CDR3 protein is CASSVLGDTGELFF. The CDR3, as DNA: TGTGCCAGCAGCGTACTAGGGGACACCGGGGAGCTGTTTTTT.

This clone was observed a handful of times. The CDR3 DNA reads as TGTGCCAGCAGCTCGGGACAGGAAGCCTACAATGAGCAGTTCTTC. Its protein is CASSSGQEAYNEQFF. The V and J genes are TRBV7-9 and TRBJ2-1, with TRBD1 identical over 8 bases. The V segment lost 4 bases and the J segment 2 bases; nucleotides outside the gene matches: 4. This CDR3 comprises 15 residues. The V gene's germline CDR1 is SEHNR and CDR2 FQNEAQ (reference sequence).

This clone appeared a few times. J is TRBJ2-7 and V is TRBV7-9; a weak D match, TRBD2 (6 bases). The CDR3 contains 17 residues. The ends were cut back, 5 bases at V and 3 bases at J, with 23 bases in the middle. Germline loops: CDR1 SEHNR, CDR2 FQNEAQ (reference sequence). This chain's CDR3 is CASSTNEGGTDHYEQYF. Written as DNA, the CDR3 is TGTGCCAGCAGCACAAACGAGGGCGGGACGGATCACTACGAGCAGTACTTC.

This chain connects TRBV14 to TRBJ2-1; tentative D call: TRBD2 (6 bases). V dropped 1 base and J dropped 9 bases, with 13 bases sitting between them. The CDR3 runs to 14 residues. Looked up from germline, CDR1 is SGHDN and CDR2 is FVKESK. CDR3 in DNA: TGTGCCAGCAGCCAAGTAATTTTTAGCGGTGAGCAGTTCTTC. Its translation is CASSQVIFSGEQFF.

This clone was seen only a few times. This chain connects TRBV7-3 to TRBJ2-7; D not resolved. This CDR3 has 14 residues. Trimming removed 2 bases from V and 4 bases from J, with 12 bases in between. Looked up from germline, CDR1 is SGHTA and CDR2 is FQGTGA. CDR3 DNA sequence: TGTGCCAGCAGCTTACAACACCGCGGATACGAGCAGTACTTC. It codes for CASSLQHRGYEQYF.

This clone was seen ten or more times. The V and J genes are TRBV4-3 and TRBJ2-7, with 9 bases identical to TRBD2. The CDR3 runs to 15 residues. V trimming: 3 bases; J trimming: 0 bases; junction bases outside the gene matches: 3. The germline V gene encodes CDR1 LGHNA and CDR2 YSLEER. The CDR3 region has the DNA TGCGCCAGCAGCCAGGGTAGCGGGGGCTCCTACGAGCAGTACTTC. It translates to CASSQGSGGSYEQYF.